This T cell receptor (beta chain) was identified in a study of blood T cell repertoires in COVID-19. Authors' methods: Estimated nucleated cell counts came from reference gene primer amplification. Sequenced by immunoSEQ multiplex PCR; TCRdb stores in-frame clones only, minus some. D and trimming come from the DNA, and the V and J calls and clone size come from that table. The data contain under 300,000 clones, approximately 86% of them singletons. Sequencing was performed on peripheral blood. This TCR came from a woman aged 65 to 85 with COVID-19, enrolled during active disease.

This CDR3 is CASSQTYRQGIHQPQHF. Written as DNA, the CDR3 is TGTGCCAGCAGCCAAACATACCGACAGGGAATACATCAGCCCCAGCATTTT. The chain recombines TRBV5-8 with TRBJ1-5, with TRBD1 matching over 7 bases. The CDR3 totals 17 residues. Germline V gene data show CDR1 as SGHTS and CDR2 as YDEGEE. J was trimmed by 5 bases and V by 4 bases; bases with no gene match: 15.